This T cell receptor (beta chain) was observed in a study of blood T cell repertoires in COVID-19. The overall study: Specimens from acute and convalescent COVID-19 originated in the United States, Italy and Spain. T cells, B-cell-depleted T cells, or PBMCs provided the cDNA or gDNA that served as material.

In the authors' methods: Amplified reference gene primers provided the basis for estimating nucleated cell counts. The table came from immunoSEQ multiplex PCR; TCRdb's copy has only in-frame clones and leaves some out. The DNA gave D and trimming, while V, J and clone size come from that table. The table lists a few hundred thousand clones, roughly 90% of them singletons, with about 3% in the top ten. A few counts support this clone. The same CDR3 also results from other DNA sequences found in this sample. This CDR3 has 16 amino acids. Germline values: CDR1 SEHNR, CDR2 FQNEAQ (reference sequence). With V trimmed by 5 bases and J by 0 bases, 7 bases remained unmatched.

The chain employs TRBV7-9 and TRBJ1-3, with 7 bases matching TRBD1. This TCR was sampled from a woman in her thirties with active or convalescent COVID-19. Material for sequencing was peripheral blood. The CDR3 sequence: CASSPLGQSSGNTIYF. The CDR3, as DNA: TGTGCCAGCAGCCCCCTGGGACAGAGCTCTGGAAACACCATATATTTT.